This TCR beta chain was found in a study of patients and donors after allogeneic stem cell transplantation. Germline values: CDR1 DFQATT, CDR2 SNEGSKA (reference sequence). J gave up 4 bases and V 0 bases, and 4 bases lay outside the gene matches. The CDR3 contains 15 residues. TCRdb re-called the RT-PCR reads through MiXCR, storing one row per CDR3 protein. The sample yields 24,000 or so distinct CDR3 sequences, 25% to 35% seen once. This clonotype turned up a few times. The V and J genes are TRBV20-1 and TRBJ2-2; 8 nucleotides match TRBD1. The sample was blood, either unsorted or a sorted T cell fraction (not recorded which). The receptor was isolated from a human donor who was either an allogeneic HSCT recipient or a stem cell or donor lymphocyte infusion donor (not recorded which). It is not recorded whose cells these are; they may come from a transplant donor. The CDR3 sequence is CSARDWTGSTGELFF. The CDR3 coding sequence is TGCAGTGCTAGAGACTGGACAGGGAGCACCGGGGAGCTGTTTTTT.